A single sample is the source of the 14 T cell receptor beta chains below, sequenced in a study of blood T cell repertoires in COVID-19. TCRdb's copy holds only in-frame clones and misses some; the assay was immunoSEQ multiplex PCR. The sample lists 350,000 to 400,000 clones, 91% occurring once. Sequencing input: PBMCs or T cells enriched from blood (not recorded which). The receptors here all came from a middle-aged woman who had been exposed to COVID-19.

The chain has TRBV6-4 and TRBJ2-3, with D perhaps TRBD2 (5 bases). The ends were cut back, 7 bases at V and 0 bases at J, with 11 bases in the middle. The germline CDR1 and CDR2 sequences are MRHNA and SNTAGT. The CDR3 is made up of 14 amino acids. DNA for the CDR3: TGTGCCAGCAAGAGGACTCCTAGCACAGATACGCAGTATTTT. It specifies CASKRTPSTDTQYF.

The chain links TRBV6-5 to TRBJ1-6; D possibly corresponds to TRBD1 (6 bases). Germline lookup yields CDR1 MNHEY and CDR2 SVGAGI. The CDR3 has 14 residues. The V end lost 6 bases, the J end lost 7 bases, and 13 bases lay between the germline ends. The CDR3 DNA reads as TGTGCCAGCAGGCTACAGGGTAGGAATTCACCCCTCCACTTT. Translation: CASRLQGRNSPLHF.

For the CDR3, the DNA is TGTGCCAGCTCATCACGAACGGGACAGGGCGATGAGCAGTTCTTC. As protein: CASSSRTGQGDEQFF. The J gene is TRBJ2-1, the V gene TRBV18, with TRBD1 identical over 9 bases. J gave up 8 bases and V 5 bases, and 10 bases lay outside the gene matches. Germline loops: CDR1 KGHSH, CDR2 LQKENI. This CDR3 is 15 amino acids long.

The V gene is TRBV9, the J gene TRBJ2-3; TRBD2 matches at 10 bases. Germline assignment: CDR1 SGDLS and CDR2 YYNGEE. V was pared by 7 bases and J by 5 bases, with 10 bases of the junction left unmatched. The CDR3 sequence is 15 residues long. The CDR3 here is CASHPGTSALDTQYF. Written as DNA, the CDR3 is TGTGCCAGCCACCCCGGGACTAGCGCCCTAGATACGCAGTATTTT.

The rearrangement joins TRBV30 to TRBJ1-6; D is unclear. The V end lost 0 bases, the J end lost 10 bases, and 10 bases lay between the germline ends. The CDR3 extends over 13 amino acids. Germline V gives CDR1 GTSNPN, CDR2 SVGIG (reference sequence). CDR3 nucleotide sequence: TGTGCCTGGAGTGTACGGGGAGGGTCACCCCTCCACTTT. Translating it yields CAWSVRGGSPLHF.

In DNA form, the CDR3 reads TGTGCCTGGAGTGTACTGTCAGGGGCAGGGTCTTCCCTCCACTTT. It encodes CAWSVLSGAGSSLHF. This rearrangement joins TRBV30 to TRBJ1-6, with D maybe TRBD1 (6 bases). The CDR3 contains 15 residues. Per germline, CDR1 GTSNPN and CDR2 SVGIG (reference sequence). Trimming pared 0 bases from V and 14 bases from J, leaving 20 bases between.

The V gene is TRBV7-2, the J gene TRBJ1-1; the D gene is possibly TRBD1 (6 bases). This CDR3 is 16 amino acids long. Per the germline V gene, CDR1 is SGHTA and CDR2 is FQGNSA. V shed 5 bases and J shed 5 bases, with 21 bases lying between them. This CDR3 is CASSLTPSGGPTEAFF. Written as DNA, the CDR3 is TGTGCCAGCAGCCTGACTCCCTCCGGGGGGCCAACTGAAGCTTTCTTT.

The rearrangement joins TRBV11-2 to TRBJ2-3, with D possibly being TRBD1 (5 bases). V was pared by 5 bases and J by 6 bases, with 18 bases between. There are 15 residues in the CDR3. Germline V CDR1 and CDR2: SGHAT, FQNNGV. The CDR3, as DNA: TGTGCCAGCAGCCAGGGAACTACGGCCGGGGATACGCAGTATTTT. Its translation is CASSQGTTAGDTQYF.

The rearrangement uses TRBV6-5 and TRBJ2-1; 10 nucleotides match TRBD1. Trimming cost V 8 bases and J 7 bases; bases outside gene matches: 5. Germline CDR1 is MNHEY and CDR2 is SVGAGI. The CDR3 totals 13 residues. The CDR3, as DNA: TGTGCCAGCGGGAGACAGGGGGCGAATGAGCAGTTCTTC. Translation: CASGRQGANEQFF.

In its sample, this clone was seen once. V usage is TRBV9 and J usage is TRBJ1-1; a possible D gene is TRBD1 (5 bases). In germline, CDR1 is SGDLS, CDR2 YYNGEE. This CDR3 has 13 amino acids. Trimming stripped 5 bases from V and 3 bases from J, with 11 bases between. The DNA of the CDR3 is TGTGCCAGCAGGGGAGGGGCGGACACTGAAGCTTTCTTT. Protein product: CASRGGADTEAFF.

J is TRBJ2-5 and V is TRBV11-2, with TRBD1 matching over 7 bases. This CDR3 is built from 16 residues. V dropped 5 bases and J dropped 1; count of bases not matched to a gene: 10. Germline V gives CDR1 SGHAT, CDR2 FQNNGV. CDR3 in amino acids: CASSPGTAIFQETQYF. CDR3 bases: TGTGCCAGCAGCCCCGGGACAGCCATTTTCCAAGAGACCCAGTACTTC. Full variable domain (rest looked up from reference TRBV11-2 and TRBJ2-5): EAGVAQSPRYKIIEKRQSVAFWCNPISGHATLYWYQQILGQGPKLLIQFQNNGVVDDSQLPKDRFSAERLKGVDSTLKIQPAKLEDSAVYLCASSPGTAIFQETQYFGPGTRLLVL.

This rearrangement joins TRBV29-1 to TRBJ1-2; possibly TRBD1 for D (6 bases). This CDR3 comprises 12 residues. Germline V gene data show CDR1 as SQVTM and CDR2 as ANQGSEA. Trimming removed 7 bases at V and 0 bases at J, with 9 bases between. CDR3 residues: CSGTETNYGYTF. CDR3 nucleotide sequence: TGCAGCGGGACAGAGACTAACTATGGCTACACCTTC.

The J gene is TRBJ2-3, the V gene TRBV2; possible D gene TRBD1, 5 bases. Germline V gene data show CDR1 as SNHLY and CDR2 as FYNNEI. Trimming stripped 9 bases from V and 0 bases from J, with 13 bases between. The CDR3 covers 14 residues. The CDR3, as DNA: TGTGCCAGGAAGACAGCCAGGAGCACAGATACGCAGTATTTT. Amino acid sequence: CARKTARSTDTQYF.

The genes are TRBV7-8 and TRBJ2-7; TRBD1 aligns across 7 bases. Germline CDR1 SGHVS, CDR2 FQNEAQ. After removal of 6 bases from V and 7 bases from J, the junction contained 12 bases not matched to a gene. There are 14 residues in the CDR3. DNA of the CDR3: TGTGCCAGCAGTATCCGGGACAGAGTGGGTGAGCAGTACTTC. It codes for CASSIRDRVGEQYF.